Considering frequency, the clone carrying this T cell receptor (beta chain) is medium-sized (0.01 to 0.1%). Its antigen is still unknown. The entry originates in a study of cytomegalovirus exposure and HLA in healthy donors. As for the study in general: The Caucasian-associated ancestry cluster contained 81% of the 300 to 450 genotyped donors. Regarding the study as a whole: Exclusion applied to some V segments, including TRBV6-2 and TRBV6-3, as they were indistinguishable. Most TCR sequences were seen very rarely across donors, but some public TCRs occurred in many.

Use of 60 Vbeta and 13 Jbeta primers characterized the PCR. TCRdb's table, derived via immunoSEQ multiplex PCR, lists solely in-frame clones and lacks some. The sample features 38,000 or so clones, with approximately 10% in its top ten. CDR3 length equals 15 residues. Between the trimmed V and J ends, which lost 4 bases and 5 bases, there was a span of 17 bases. Germline CDR1 MDHEN, CDR2 SYDVKM. V is TRBV28 and J is TRBJ2-5, with D tentatively TRBD2 (5 bases). The sequenced sample was PBMCs. The clonotype originates from a man aged 35-49 years in good health and CMV-seropositive. As DNA, the CDR3 is TGTGCCAGCAGTTCCCTAGCTACCTTTGAGGAGACCCAGTACTTC. Translated: CASSSLATFEETQYF.